Reported below is one TCR beta chain. The CDR3 contains 16 residues. The germline gives CDR1 SGHRS, CDR2 YFSETQ. Trimming took 0 bases from V and 0 from J, leaving 11 bases between them. The entry originates in a study of blood T cell repertoires in COVID-19. As for the study in general: There were acute and convalescent COVID-19 samples, and they came from the United States, Italy and Spain. Sample material is recorded as cDNA or gDNA derived from T cells, B-cell-depleted T cells, or PBMCs.

In the authors' methods: Reference gene primers were amplified, and this amplification served to estimate nucleated cell counts. Method: immunoSEQ multiplex PCR; TCRdb's copy keeps in-frame clones and lacks some. V and J calls and clone size are copied from that table; D and trimming were computed from the DNA. Of about 270,000 clones listed, approximately 89% are singletons. The rearrangement uses TRBV5-1 and TRBJ2-3; a weak D match, TRBD2 (5 bases). The source is a man aged 40-50 years who had recovered from COVID-19. The sequenced material came from peripheral blood. CDR3 sequence (DNA): TGCGCCAGCAGCTTGGGTGGGAGTACGAGCACAGATACGCAGTATTTT. Residues: CASSLGGSTSTDTQYF. The full variable domain, in which reference TRBV5-1 and TRBJ2-3 provide the parts outside the CDR3, is KAGVTQTPRYLIKTRGQQVTLSCSPISGHRSVSWYQQTPGQGLQFLFEYFSETQRNKGNFPGRFSGRQFSNSRSEMNVSTLELGDSALYLCASSLGGSTSTDTQYFGPGTRLTVL.